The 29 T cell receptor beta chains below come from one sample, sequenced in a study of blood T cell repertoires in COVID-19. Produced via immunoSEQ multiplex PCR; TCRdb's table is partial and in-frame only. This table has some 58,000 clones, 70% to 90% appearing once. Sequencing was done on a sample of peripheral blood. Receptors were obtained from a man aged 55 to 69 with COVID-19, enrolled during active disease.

The CDR3 DNA is TGTGCCAGTAGTGGAACAGGGGGTTCCTCCTACAATGAGCAGTTCTTC. Residues: CASSGTGGSSYNEQFF. V usage is TRBV19 and J usage is TRBJ2-1; 8 nucleotides align to TRBD1. V lost 5 bases to trimming and J lost 0 bases; unmatched junction nucleotides: 6. CDR3 length: 16 amino acids. CDR1 LNHDA and CDR2 SQIVND come from the germline V gene (reference sequence).

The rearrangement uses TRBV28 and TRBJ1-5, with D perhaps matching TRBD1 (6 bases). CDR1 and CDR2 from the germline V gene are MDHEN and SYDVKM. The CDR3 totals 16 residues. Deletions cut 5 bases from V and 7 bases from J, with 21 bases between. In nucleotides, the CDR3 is TGTGCCAGCAGTCGTTCCCAGGGGCCACGATACCAGCCCCAGCATTTT. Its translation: CASSRSQGPRYQPQHF.

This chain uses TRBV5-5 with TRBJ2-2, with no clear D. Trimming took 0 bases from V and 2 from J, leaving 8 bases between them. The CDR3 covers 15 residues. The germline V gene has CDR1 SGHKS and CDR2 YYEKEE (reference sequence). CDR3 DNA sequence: TGTGCCAGCAGCTTGGCCACAGCTAACACCGGGGAGCTGTTTTTT. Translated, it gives CASSLATANTGELFF.

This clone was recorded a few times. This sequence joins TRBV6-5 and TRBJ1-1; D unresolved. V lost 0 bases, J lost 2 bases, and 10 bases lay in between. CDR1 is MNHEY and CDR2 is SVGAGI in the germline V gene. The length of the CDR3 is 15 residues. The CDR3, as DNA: TGTGCCAGCAGTTACTCTTCGGGAATCAACACTGAAGCTTTCTTT. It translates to CASSYSSGINTEAFF.

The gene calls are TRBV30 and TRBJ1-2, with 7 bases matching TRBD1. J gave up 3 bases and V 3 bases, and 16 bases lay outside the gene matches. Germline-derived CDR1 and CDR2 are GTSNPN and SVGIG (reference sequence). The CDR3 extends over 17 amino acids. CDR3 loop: CAWSSFKKTGMDYGYTF. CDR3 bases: TGTGCCTGGAGCTCCTTCAAAAAGACAGGGATGGACTATGGCTACACCTTC. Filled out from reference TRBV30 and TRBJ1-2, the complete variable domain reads SQTIHQWPATLVQPVGSPLSLECTVEGTSNPNLYWYRQAAGRGLQLLFYSVGIGQISSEVPQNLSASRPQDRQFILSSKKLLLSDSGFYLCAWSSFKKTGMDYGYTFGSGTRLTVV.

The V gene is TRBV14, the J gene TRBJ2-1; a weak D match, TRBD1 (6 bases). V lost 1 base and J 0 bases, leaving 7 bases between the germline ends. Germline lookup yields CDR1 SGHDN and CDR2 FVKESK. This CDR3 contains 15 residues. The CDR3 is CASSQGDISYNEQFF. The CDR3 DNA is TGTGCCAGCAGCCAAGGGGACATCTCCTACAATGAGCAGTTCTTC. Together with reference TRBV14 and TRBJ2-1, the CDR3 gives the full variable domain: EAGVTQFPSHSVIEKGQTVTLRCDPISGHDNLYWYRRVMGKEIKFLLHFVKESKQDESGMPNNRFLAERTGGTYSTLKVQPAELEDSGVYFCASSQGDISYNEQFFGPGTRLTVL.

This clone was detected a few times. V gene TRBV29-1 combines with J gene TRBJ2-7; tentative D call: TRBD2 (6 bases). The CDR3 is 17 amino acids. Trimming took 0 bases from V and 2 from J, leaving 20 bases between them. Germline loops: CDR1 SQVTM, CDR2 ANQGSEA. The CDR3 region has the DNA TGCAGCGTTGAAGATGGGGACTCCCCTCCCAATCCCTACGAGCAGTACTTC. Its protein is CSVEDGDSPPNPYEQYF.

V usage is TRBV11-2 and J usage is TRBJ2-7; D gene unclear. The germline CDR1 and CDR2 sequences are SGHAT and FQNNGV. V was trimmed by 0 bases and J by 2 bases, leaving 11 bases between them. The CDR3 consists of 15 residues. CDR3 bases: TGTGCCAGCAGCTTAGACAGGCAGTATCCCTACGAGCAGTACTTC. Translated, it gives CASSLDRQYPYEQYF.

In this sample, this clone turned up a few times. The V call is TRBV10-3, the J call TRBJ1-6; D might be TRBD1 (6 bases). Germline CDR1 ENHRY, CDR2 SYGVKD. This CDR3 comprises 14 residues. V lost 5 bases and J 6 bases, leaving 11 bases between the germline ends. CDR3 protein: CAISTTGINSPLHF. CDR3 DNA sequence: TGTGCCATCAGTACCACAGGGATTAATTCACCCCTCCACTTT.

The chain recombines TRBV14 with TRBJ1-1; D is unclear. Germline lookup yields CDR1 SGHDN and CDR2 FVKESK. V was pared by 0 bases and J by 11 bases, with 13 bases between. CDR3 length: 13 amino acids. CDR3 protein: CASSQDLAGLAFF. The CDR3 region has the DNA TGTGCCAGCAGCCAAGATCTCGCCGGGTTGGCTTTCTTT.

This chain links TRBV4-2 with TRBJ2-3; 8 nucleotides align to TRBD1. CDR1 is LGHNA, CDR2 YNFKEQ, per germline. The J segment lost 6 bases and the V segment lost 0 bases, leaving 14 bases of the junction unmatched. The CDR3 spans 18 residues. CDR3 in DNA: TGTGCCAGCAGCCAAGATCCTTCAGGGGCAGGGGGCAGGGATACGCAGTATTTT. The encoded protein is CASSQDPSGAGGRDTQYF.

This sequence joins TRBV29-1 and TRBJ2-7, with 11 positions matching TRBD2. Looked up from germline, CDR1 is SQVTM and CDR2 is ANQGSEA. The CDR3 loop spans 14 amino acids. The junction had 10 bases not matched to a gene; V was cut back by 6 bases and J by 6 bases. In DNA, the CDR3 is TGCAGCGTGGCGGTACTAGCGGGAGTGGGCGAGCAGTACTTC. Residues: CSVAVLAGVGEQYF.

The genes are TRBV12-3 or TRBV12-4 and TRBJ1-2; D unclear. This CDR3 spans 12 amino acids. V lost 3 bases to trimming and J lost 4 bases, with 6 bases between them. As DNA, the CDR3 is TGTGCCAGCAGTTTGCGGGTCTATGGCTACACCTTC. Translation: CASSLRVYGYTF.

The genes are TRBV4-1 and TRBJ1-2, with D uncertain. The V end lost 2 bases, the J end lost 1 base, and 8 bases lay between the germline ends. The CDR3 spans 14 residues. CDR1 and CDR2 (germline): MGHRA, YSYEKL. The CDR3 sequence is CASSQHSSNYGYTF. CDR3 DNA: TGCGCCAGCAGCCAACACAGCAGTAACTATGGCTACACCTTC.

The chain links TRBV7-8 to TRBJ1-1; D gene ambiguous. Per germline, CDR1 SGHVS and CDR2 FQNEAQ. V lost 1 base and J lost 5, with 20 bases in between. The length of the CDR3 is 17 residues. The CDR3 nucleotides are TGTGCCAGCAGCTTAGTGTCTGGACTGACTTACGAGACTGAAGCTTTCTTT. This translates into CASSLVSGLTYETEAFF.

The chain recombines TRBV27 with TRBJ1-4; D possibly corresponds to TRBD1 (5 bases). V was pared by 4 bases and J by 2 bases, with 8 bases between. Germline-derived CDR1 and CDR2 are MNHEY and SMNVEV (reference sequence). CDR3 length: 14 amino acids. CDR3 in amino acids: CASSYDSTNEKLFF. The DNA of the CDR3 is TGTGCCAGCAGTTACGACAGTACTAATGAAAAACTGTTTTTT.

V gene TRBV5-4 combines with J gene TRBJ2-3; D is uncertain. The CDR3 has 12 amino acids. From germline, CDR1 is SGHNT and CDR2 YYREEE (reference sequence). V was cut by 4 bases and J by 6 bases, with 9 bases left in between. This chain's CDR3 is CASSPSSDTQYF. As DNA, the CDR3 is TGTGCCAGCAGCCCAAGTAGTGATACGCAGTATTTT.

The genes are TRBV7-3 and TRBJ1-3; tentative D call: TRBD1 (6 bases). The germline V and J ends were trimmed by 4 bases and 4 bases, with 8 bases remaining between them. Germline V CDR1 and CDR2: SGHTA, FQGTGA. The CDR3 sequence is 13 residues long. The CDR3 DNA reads TGTGCCAGCAGCTCAGGGGTCGGAAACACCATATATTTT. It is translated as CASSSGVGNTIYF. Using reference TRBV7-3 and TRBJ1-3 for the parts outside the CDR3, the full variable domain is GAGVSQTPSNKVTEKGKYVELRCDPISGHTALYWYRQSLGQGPEFLIYFQGTGAADDSGLPNDRFFAVRPEGSVSTLKIQRTERGDSAVYLCASSSGVGNTIYFGEGSWLTVV.

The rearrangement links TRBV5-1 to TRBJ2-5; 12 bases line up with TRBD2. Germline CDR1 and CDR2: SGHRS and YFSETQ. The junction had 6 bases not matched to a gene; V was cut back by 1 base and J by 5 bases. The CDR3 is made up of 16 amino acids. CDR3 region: CASSLPLAGGRETQYF. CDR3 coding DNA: TGCGCCAGCAGCTTGCCTCTAGCGGGGGGGCGCGAGACCCAGTACTTC.

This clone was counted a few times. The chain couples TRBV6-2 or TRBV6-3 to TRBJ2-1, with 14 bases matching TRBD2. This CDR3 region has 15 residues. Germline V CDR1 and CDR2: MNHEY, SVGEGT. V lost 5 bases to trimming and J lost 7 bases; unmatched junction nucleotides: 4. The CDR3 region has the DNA TGTGCCAGCAGTGGGACTAGCGGGGGTTATAATGAGCAGTTCTTC. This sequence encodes CASSGTSGGYNEQFF.

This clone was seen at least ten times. CDR3 sequence reads: CASRFPSRQGNLRGTEAFF. CDR3 nucleotide sequence: TGTGCAAGTCGCTTCCCTTCCCGACAGGGAAACTTGCGCGGGACTGAAGCTTTCTTT. The rearrangement uses TRBV12-2 and TRBJ1-1; the tabulated D call, TRBD1, remains unverified against the DNA. TRBV12-2 is a pseudogene. The CDR3 is made up of 19 amino acids.

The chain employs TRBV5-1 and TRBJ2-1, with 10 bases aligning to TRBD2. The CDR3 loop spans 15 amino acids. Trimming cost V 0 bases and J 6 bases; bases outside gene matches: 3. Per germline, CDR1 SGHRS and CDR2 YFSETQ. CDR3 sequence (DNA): TGCGCCAGCAGCTTGGGCCTAGCGGGAGCCAATGAGCAGTTCTTC. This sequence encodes CASSLGLAGANEQFF.

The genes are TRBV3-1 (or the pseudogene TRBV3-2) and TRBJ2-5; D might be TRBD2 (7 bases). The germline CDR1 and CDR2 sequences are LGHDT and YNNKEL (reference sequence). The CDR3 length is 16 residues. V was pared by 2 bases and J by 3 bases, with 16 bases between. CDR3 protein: CASSQRSGGRKETQYF. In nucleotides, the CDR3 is TGTGCCAGCAGCCAAAGGTCGGGGGGCCGAAAAGAGACCCAGTACTTC.

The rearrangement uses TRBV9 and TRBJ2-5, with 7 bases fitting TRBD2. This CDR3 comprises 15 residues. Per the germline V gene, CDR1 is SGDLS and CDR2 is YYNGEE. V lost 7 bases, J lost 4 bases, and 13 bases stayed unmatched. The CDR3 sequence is CASRKAGEAGETQYF. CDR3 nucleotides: TGTGCCAGCCGGAAGGCGGGGGAGGCCGGAGAGACCCAGTACTTC.

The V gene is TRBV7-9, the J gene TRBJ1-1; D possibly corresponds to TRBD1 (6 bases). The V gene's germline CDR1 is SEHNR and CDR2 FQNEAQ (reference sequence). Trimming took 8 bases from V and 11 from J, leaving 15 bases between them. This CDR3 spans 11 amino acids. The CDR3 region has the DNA TGTGCCAGCGAGGGGGGGCGTGAGGCTTTCTTT. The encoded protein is CASEGGREAFF.

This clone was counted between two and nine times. CDR3 protein: CASSSEGGVRNNEQFF. CDR3 nucleotides: TGTGCCAGCAGCTCAGAAGGGGGGGTTCGGAACAATGAGCAGTTCTTC. The chain uses TRBV9 and TRBJ2-1, with a tentative D call TRBD2 (7 bases). Germline CDR1 and CDR2: SGDLS and YYNGEE. This CDR3 comprises 16 residues. Deletions cut 4 bases from V and 5 bases from J, with 19 bases between. The full variable domain, rest sourced from reference TRBV9 and TRBJ2-1, is DSGVTQTPKHLITATGQRVTLRCSPRSGDLSVYWYQQSLDQGLQFLIQYYNGEERAKGNILERFSAQQFPDLHSELNLSSLELGDSALYFCASSSEGGVRNNEQFFGPGTRLTVL.

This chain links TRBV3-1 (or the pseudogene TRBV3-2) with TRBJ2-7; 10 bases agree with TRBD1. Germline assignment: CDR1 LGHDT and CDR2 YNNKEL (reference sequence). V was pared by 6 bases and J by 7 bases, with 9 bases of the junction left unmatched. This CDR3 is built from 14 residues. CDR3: CASSQTGGNGEQYF. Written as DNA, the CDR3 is TGTGCCAGCAGTCAGACAGGGGGCAATGGAGAGCAGTACTTC.

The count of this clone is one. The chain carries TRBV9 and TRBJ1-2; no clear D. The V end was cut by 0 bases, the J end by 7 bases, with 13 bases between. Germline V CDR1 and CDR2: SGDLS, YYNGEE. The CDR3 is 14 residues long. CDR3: CASSVDQVPLGYTF. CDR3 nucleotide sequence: TGTGCCAGCAGCGTAGACCAGGTTCCGCTTGGCTACACCTTC.

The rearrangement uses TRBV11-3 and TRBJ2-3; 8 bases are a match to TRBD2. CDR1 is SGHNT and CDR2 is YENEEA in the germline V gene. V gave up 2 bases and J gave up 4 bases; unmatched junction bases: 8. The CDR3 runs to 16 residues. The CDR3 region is CASSLQPAGVADTQYF. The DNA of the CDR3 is TGTGCCAGCAGCTTACAACCAGCGGGAGTCGCAGATACGCAGTATTTT.